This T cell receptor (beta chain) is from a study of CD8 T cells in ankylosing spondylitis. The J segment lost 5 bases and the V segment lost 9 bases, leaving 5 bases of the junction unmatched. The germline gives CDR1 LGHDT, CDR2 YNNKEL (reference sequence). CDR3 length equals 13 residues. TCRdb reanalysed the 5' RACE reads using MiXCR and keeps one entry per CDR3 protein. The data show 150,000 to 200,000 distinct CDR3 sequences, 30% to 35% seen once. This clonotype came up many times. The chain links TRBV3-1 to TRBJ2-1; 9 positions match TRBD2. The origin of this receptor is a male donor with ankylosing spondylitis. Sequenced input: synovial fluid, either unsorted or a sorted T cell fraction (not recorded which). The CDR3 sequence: CASRASGNNEQFF. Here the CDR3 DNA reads TGTGCCAGTAGGGCTAGCGGGAACAATGAGCAGTTCTTC.